These T cell receptor beta chains were read from a single sample in a study of blood T cell repertoires in COVID-19. This table comes from immunoSEQ multiplex PCR, and its TCRdb copy is limited to in-frame clones, with some not included. The sample records 300,000 or so clones, roughly 88% being singletons. Sequenced: peripheral blood. The receptor source for this set is a woman between 50 and 59 years old with acute or convalescent COVID-19. CDR3s include the opening cysteine and the closing phenylalanine or tryptophan. Fields, in order: V gene, J gene, clone size, D gene, CDR3 protein, CDR3 DNA. A D gene is named only where the DNA matches it firmly. Only some rows state a clone size, as once, few, many or a class for expanded clones.

V gene: TRBV6-6; J gene: TRBJ2-1; clone size: -; D gene: -; CDR3 protein: CASSQTNEQFF; CDR3 DNA: TGTGCCAGCAGCCAGACAAATGAGCAGTTCTTC
V gene: TRBV11-2; J gene: TRBJ2-1; clone size: -; D gene: -; CDR3 protein: CASSFLEQQFF; CDR3 DNA: TGTGCCAGCAGCTTTCTGGAGCAGCAGTTCTTC
V gene: TRBV24-1; J gene: TRBJ2-3; clone size: -; D gene: TRBD2; CDR3 protein: CATSDPGGSGDTQYF; CDR3 DNA: TGTGCCACCAGTGACCCGGGAGGATCTGGAGATACGCAGTATTTT
V gene: TRBV6-5; J gene: TRBJ2-1; clone size: -; D gene: -; CDR3 protein: CASSYWRVSYIEQFF; CDR3 DNA: TGTGCCAGCAGTTACTGGCGGGTATCCTACATTGAGCAGTTCTTC
V gene: TRBV13; J gene: TRBJ2-7; clone size: -; D gene: TRBD1; CDR3 protein: CASSSGQGYEQYF; CDR3 DNA: TGTGCCAGCAGCTCGGGACAGGGATACGAGCAGTACTTC
V gene: TRBV15; J gene: TRBJ1-1; clone size: -; D gene: -; CDR3 protein: CATSRPREGARVNTEAFF; CDR3 DNA: TGTGCCACCAGCAGACCCCGCGAGGGCGCGAGGGTGAACACTGAAGCTTTCTTT
V gene: TRBV29-1; J gene: TRBJ1-5; clone size: -; D gene: -; CDR3 protein: CSAGGGNQPQHF; CDR3 DNA: TGCAGCGCCGGGGGGGGAAATCAGCCCCAGCATTTT
V gene: TRBV28; J gene: TRBJ1-5; clone size: -; D gene: TRBD1; CDR3 protein: CASSLAGGYQPQHF; CDR3 DNA: TGTGCCAGCAGTTTGGCAGGGGGGTATCAGCCCCAGCATTTT
V gene: TRBV28; J gene: TRBJ1-3; clone size: -; D gene: TRBD1; CDR3 protein: CASSSGQPVSGNTIYF; CDR3 DNA: TGTGCCAGCAGTTCGGGACAGCCTGTCTCTGGAAACACCATATATTTT
V gene: TRBV30; J gene: TRBJ1-1; clone size: -; D gene: -; CDR3 protein: CAWSPSIHTEAFF; CDR3 DNA: TGTGCCTGGAGTCCTTCTATTCACACTGAAGCTTTCTTT
V gene: TRBV18; J gene: TRBJ1-1; clone size: -; D gene: TRBD1; CDR3 protein: CASSPDRGSAFF; CDR3 DNA: TGTGCCAGCTCCCCTGACAGGGGCTCAGCTTTCTTT
V gene: TRBV5-5; J gene: TRBJ1-6; clone size: -; D gene: -; CDR3 protein: CASSWRSSYNSPLHF; CDR3 DNA: TGTGCCAGCAGCTGGCGGAGCTCCTATAATTCACCCCTCCACTTT
V gene: TRBV6-5; J gene: TRBJ2-7; clone size: -; D gene: -; CDR3 protein: CASILGYEQYF; CDR3 DNA: TGTGCCAGCATCCTCGGCTACGAGCAGTACTTC
V gene: TRBV6-1; J gene: TRBJ2-2; clone size: -; D gene: TRBD2; CDR3 protein: CASSEVYRLAGAGGELFF; CDR3 DNA: TGTGCCAGCAGTGAAGTCTATAGGCTAGCGGGGGCTGGGGGGGAGCTGTTTTTT
V gene: TRBV28; J gene: TRBJ2-3; clone size: once; D gene: TRBD2; CDR3 protein: CASSDGLAGGEDTQYF; CDR3 DNA: TGTGCCAGCAGTGACGGACTAGCGGGAGGGGAGGATACGCAGTATTTT
V gene: TRBV7-2; J gene: TRBJ1-3; clone size: -; D gene: -; CDR3 protein: CASSSYRARGNTIYF; CDR3 DNA: TGTGCCAGCAGCTCCTACAGGGCCAGAGGAAACACCATATATTTT
V gene: TRBV27; J gene: TRBJ2-7; clone size: -; D gene: -; CDR3 protein: CASSLRGSYEQYF; CDR3 DNA: TGTGCCAGCAGTTTAAGGGGTTCCTACGAGCAGTACTTC
V gene: TRBV19; J gene: TRBJ2-7; clone size: -; D gene: -; CDR3 protein: CASSPRENYEQYF; CDR3 DNA: TGTGCCAGTAGTCCCCGGGAGAACTACGAGCAGTACTTC
V gene: TRBV9; J gene: TRBJ2-5; clone size: -; D gene: TRBD2; CDR3 protein: CASSVGAGGGETQYF; CDR3 DNA: TGTGCCAGCAGCGTAGGGGCGGGAGGTGGTGAGACCCAGTACTTC
V gene: TRBV9; J gene: TRBJ2-1; clone size: -; D gene: TRBD1; CDR3 protein: CASSAGQGTYNEQFF; CDR3 DNA: TGTGCCAGCAGCGCTGGACAGGGCACCTACAATGAGCAGTTCTTC
V gene: TRBV7-9; J gene: TRBJ2-1; clone size: -; D gene: TRBD1; CDR3 protein: CASSNPGQGYNEQFF; CDR3 DNA: TGTGCCAGCAGCAACCCCGGACAGGGCTACAATGAGCAGTTCTTC
V gene: TRBV27; J gene: TRBJ1-4; clone size: once; D gene: TRBD1; CDR3 protein: CASSSQGAPHEKLFF; CDR3 DNA: TGTGCCAGCAGTTCCCAGGGGGCGCCTCATGAAAAACTGTTTTTT
V gene: TRBV7-2; J gene: TRBJ2-7; clone size: -; D gene: TRBD2; CDR3 protein: CASSSGLAGAEQYF; CDR3 DNA: TGTGCCAGCAGCTCGGGACTAGCGGGAGCCGAGCAGTACTTC
V gene: TRBV5-1; J gene: TRBJ2-6; clone size: -; D gene: -; CDR3 protein: CASSPGQAGANVLTF; CDR3 DNA: TGCGCCAGCAGCCCAGGGCAAGCCGGGGCCAACGTCCTGACTTTC
V gene: TRBV15; J gene: TRBJ2-7; clone size: -; D gene: TRBD2; CDR3 protein: CATSRDKSGRGDYEQYF; CDR3 DNA: TGTGCCACCAGCAGAGATAAAAGCGGGAGAGGTGACTACGAGCAGTACTTC
V gene: TRBV28; J gene: TRBJ2-2; clone size: -; D gene: TRBD2; CDR3 protein: CASSFVFSGSTGELFF; CDR3 DNA: TGTGCCAGCAGTTTTGTTTTTAGCGGGAGTACCGGGGAGCTGTTTTTT
V gene: TRBV28; J gene: TRBJ2-7; clone size: -; D gene: TRBD1; CDR3 protein: CASSLVSGGAYEQYF; CDR3 DNA: TGTGCCAGCAGTTTAGTCTCAGGGGGAGCCTACGAGCAGTACTTC
V gene: TRBV25-1; J gene: TRBJ2-3; clone size: few; D gene: TRBD2; CDR3 protein: CASSGTSGSTDTQYF; CDR3 DNA: TGTGCCAGCAGTGGGACTAGCGGAAGCACAGATACGCAGTATTTT
V gene: TRBV6-2/TRBV6-3; J gene: TRBJ2-1; clone size: -; D gene: -; CDR3 protein: CASSYSSRTESYNEQFF; CDR3 DNA: TGTGCCAGCAGTTACTCGTCGCGAACCGAATCCTACAATGAGCAGTTCTTC
V gene: TRBV7-9; J gene: TRBJ2-3; clone size: -; D gene: TRBD2; CDR3 protein: CASSFGGSADTQYF; CDR3 DNA: TGTGCCAGCAGCTTCGGCGGGAGTGCAGATACGCAGTATTTT
V gene: TRBV15; J gene: TRBJ1-5; clone size: -; D gene: -; CDR3 protein: CATSRDRQNYQPQHF; CDR3 DNA: TGTGCCACCAGCAGAGATAGACAGAACTATCAGCCCCAGCATTTT
V gene: TRBV7-2; J gene: TRBJ2-7; clone size: -; D gene: -; CDR3 protein: CASSLGGIYELQQYF; CDR3 DNA: TGTGCCAGCAGCTTAGGCGGGATTTACGAGCTTCAGCAGTACTTC
V gene: TRBV11-3; J gene: TRBJ2-3; clone size: -; D gene: TRBD2; CDR3 protein: CASSLREGSTDTQYF; CDR3 DNA: TGTGCCAGCAGCTTACGGGAGGGTAGCACAGATACGCAGTATTTT
V gene: TRBV2; J gene: TRBJ2-3; clone size: -; D gene: -; CDR3 protein: CASSNSADTQYF; CDR3 DNA: TGTGCCAGCAGCAACTCCGCCGATACGCAGTATTTT
V gene: TRBV9; J gene: TRBJ2-3; clone size: -; D gene: TRBD2; CDR3 protein: CASSAKREEDTQYF; CDR3 DNA: TGTGCCAGCAGCGCTAAGCGGGAGGAAGATACGCAGTATTTT
V gene: TRBV4-1; J gene: TRBJ1-2; clone size: -; D gene: TRBD1; CDR3 protein: CASSRVDRGFYTF; CDR3 DNA: TGCGCCAGCAGCCGCGTGGACAGGGGGTTCTACACCTTC
V gene: TRBV6-5; J gene: TRBJ1-5; clone size: -; D gene: TRBD1; CDR3 protein: CASSNTGDRNQPQHF; CDR3 DNA: TGTGCCAGCAGTAACACAGGGGATCGCAATCAGCCCCAGCATTTT
V gene: TRBV2; J gene: TRBJ1-4; clone size: -; D gene: TRBD1; CDR3 protein: CATRTGPNEKLFF; CDR3 DNA: TGTGCCACACGGACAGGGCCGAATGAAAAACTGTTTTTT
V gene: TRBV9; J gene: TRBJ1-1; clone size: -; D gene: TRBD1; CDR3 protein: CASSVAGTGGPISNTEAFF; CDR3 DNA: TGTGCCAGCAGCGTAGCTGGGACAGGGGGCCCAATCTCGAACACTGAAGCTTTCTTT
V gene: TRBV9; J gene: TRBJ1-4; clone size: -; D gene: TRBD1; CDR3 protein: CASSGRDSSIKGEKLFF; CDR3 DNA: TGTGCCAGCAGCGGCCGGGACAGCTCGATAAAAGGGGAAAAACTGTTTTTT
V gene: TRBV9; J gene: TRBJ2-1; clone size: -; D gene: -; CDR3 protein: CACSVAGANEQFF; CDR3 DNA: TGTGCCTGCAGCGTCGCAGGGGCGAATGAGCAGTTCTTC
V gene: TRBV27; J gene: TRBJ2-4; clone size: -; D gene: -; CDR3 protein: CASSLGRGTKNIQYF; CDR3 DNA: TGTGCCAGCAGTTTAGGCAGGGGCACCAAAAACATTCAGTACTTC
V gene: TRBV6-1; J gene: TRBJ2-5; clone size: once; D gene: -; CDR3 protein: CASSNLGALQETQYF; CDR3 DNA: TGTGCCAGCAGCAACCTGGGGGCCCTCCAAGAGACCCAGTACTTC
V gene: TRBV12-3/TRBV12-4; J gene: TRBJ1-1; clone size: -; D gene: -; CDR3 protein: CAITQGNTEAFF; CDR3 DNA: TGTGCCATTACCCAGGGGAACACTGAAGCTTTCTTT
V gene: TRBV7-3; J gene: TRBJ2-2; clone size: -; D gene: -; CDR3 protein: CASSLGPQRELFF; CDR3 DNA: TGTGCCAGCAGCTTGGGGCCCCAGAGGGAGCTGTTTTTT